Described below is a single T cell receptor beta chain sequence and its context. The authors' processing: Counts of nucleated cells, estimated from reference gene primer amplification, were obtained. The method was immunoSEQ multiplex PCR; TCRdb's version includes in-frame clones alone and lacks a portion of them. The V and J calls and clone size were taken over from that table, and D and trimming were inferred from the DNA. The sample lists 250,000 to 300,000 clones, more than 75% occurring once. Across about two dozen US areas, participants ranged in age from roughly 18 to 89 years. Allocation to cohorts depended on clinical history reported by the participants. The data were obtained in a study of blood T cell repertoires in COVID-19. Study overall: Samples came from the United States, Italy and Spain, spanning acute and convalescent COVID-19.

Trimming pared 8 bases from V and 0 bases from J, leaving 15 bases between. Germline assignment: CDR1 WNHNN and CDR2 SYGVQD (reference sequence). The CDR3 has 15 residues. The sample comprised PBMCs or T cells enriched from blood (not recorded which). The genes are TRBV10-1 and TRBJ2-3; a possible D gene is TRBD1 (6 bases). This sequence was found in a woman in her thirties or forties with acute COVID-19. CDR3 coding DNA: TGCGCCAGCCCCGGGACACCCAGCAGCACAGATACGCAGTATTTT. Translated: CASPGTPSSTDTQYF.